These 30 T cell receptor beta chains originate from one sample sequenced in a study of OX40 agonist ivuxolimab in advanced cancers. Produced via immunoSEQ multiplex PCR; TCRdb's table is partial and in-frame only. Here the sample spans roughly 140,000 clones, 85% to 95% being singletons. Sequences were derived from CD4+ or CD8+ T cells sorted from blood, sampled in a trial of the OX40 agonist ivuxolimab. These receptors were taken from an adult with an advanced solid tumor such as melanoma, head and neck, liver or kidney cancer.

The gene calls are TRBV15 and TRBJ1-5; 8 bases match TRBD1. The CDR3 is 18 residues long. V lost 0 bases to trimming and J lost 6 bases; unmatched junction nucleotides: 13. The germline gives CDR1 LNHNV, CDR2 YYDKDF (reference sequence). The CDR3 protein is CATSRELGTGGRFQPQHF. As DNA, the CDR3 is TGTGCCACCAGCAGAGAACTAGGGACAGGAGGGCGCTTTCAGCCCCAGCATTTT.

This chain connects TRBV18 to TRBJ1-4; possibly TRBD1 for D (6 bases). The CDR3 runs 14 residues. With 3 bases removed from V and 7 bases from J, the gap between germline ends came to 12 bases. Germline V gives CDR1 KGHSH, CDR2 LQKENI. CDR3 nucleotide sequence: TGTGCCAGCTCACCCTCTAGGGGGTTTGAAAAACTGTTTTTT. This translates into CASSPSRGFEKLFF.

The chain recombines TRBV5-4 with TRBJ2-1; a possible D gene is TRBD2 (6 bases). The CDR3 is made up of 16 amino acids. The germline gives CDR1 SGHNT, CDR2 YYREEE (reference sequence). Trimming took 0 bases from V and 1 from J, leaving 11 bases between them. CDR3 sequence: CASSLGRGGSYNEQFF. The CDR3 DNA is TGTGCCAGCAGCTTGGGGCGGGGTGGTTCCTACAATGAGCAGTTCTTC.

The chain employs TRBV6-1 and TRBJ2-6; possible D gene TRBD1, 5 bases. V was shortened by 7 bases and J by 2 bases, with 6 bases between the two germline ends. This CDR3 contains 13 residues. CDR1 MNHNS and CDR2 SASEGT come from the germline V gene. Written as DNA, the CDR3 is TGTGCCAGCAAAGGGGCTGGGGCCAACGTCCTGACTTTC. Encoded protein: CASKGAGANVLTF.

The chain links TRBV7-8 to TRBJ1-3; perhaps TRBD1 as D (5 bases). Germline lookup yields CDR1 SGHVS and CDR2 FQNEAQ. The CDR3 extends over 16 amino acids. Deletions cut 5 bases from V and 0 bases from J, with 14 bases between. CDR3 in amino acids: CASSPRDGSSGNTIYF. The CDR3 nucleotides read TGTGCCAGCAGCCCGAGGGACGGTAGCTCTGGAAACACCATATATTTT.

This chain links TRBV12-1 with TRBJ2-5; the D call of TRBD2 is as the table states it, not checked on the DNA. TRBV12-1 is classified as a pseudogene. This CDR3 comprises 17 residues. Here the CDR3 reads CASSLELAGGFQETQYF. The CDR3, as DNA: TGTGCCAGCAGCTTGGAGCTAGCGGGGGGGTTCCAAGAGACCCAGTACTTC.

CDR3 sequence reads: CASSRTSTDTQYF. CDR3 nucleotides: TGTGCCAGCAGTCGAACTAGCACAGATACGCAGTATTTT. J is TRBJ2-3 and V is TRBV7-3; D uncertain. The germline V gene has CDR1 SGHTA and CDR2 FQGTGA. The V gene lost 6 bases and the J gene lost 0 bases, with 7 bases spanning the gap. The CDR3 has 13 residues.

This chain links TRBV4-2 with TRBJ1-1; no reliable D call. V was clipped by 4 bases and J by 6 bases, with 18 bases between them. This CDR3 has 15 residues. In germline, CDR1 is LGHNA, CDR2 YNFKEQ. The CDR3 loop reads CASSPQFGERSEAFF. The CDR3 nucleotides read TGTGCCAGCAGCCCCCAGTTTGGGGAACGCTCTGAAGCTTTCTTT.

The V gene is TRBV4-1, the J gene TRBJ2-7, with D perhaps TRBD1 or TRBD2 (6 bases each). Trimming pared 4 bases from V and 3 bases from J, leaving 19 bases between. The CDR3 runs to 16 residues. CDR1 and CDR2 (germline): MGHRA, YSYEKL. The CDR3 DNA reads TGCGCCAGCAGCCGGCAAGGGGGGCAGGGTTTCTACGAGCAGTACTTC. Translated: CASSRQGGQGFYEQYF.

This chain uses TRBV9 with TRBJ2-7; TRBD1 aligns across 11 bases. With 0 bases clipped from V and 7 bases from J, the junction kept 6 bases outside the gene matches. CDR3 length equals 15 residues. Germline assignment: CDR1 SGDLS and CDR2 YYNGEE. For the CDR3, the DNA is TGTGCCAGCAGCGTAGAAGGACAGGGGGCAGGTGAGCAGTACTTC. Translated, it gives CASSVEGQGAGEQYF.

The V call is TRBV5-1, the J call TRBJ1-1; unclear D gene. This CDR3 has 14 amino acids. Germline-derived CDR1 and CDR2 are SGHRS and YFSETQ. Trimming removed 1 base at V and 3 bases at J, with 10 bases between. The CDR3, as DNA: TGCGCCAGCAGCTTGTTGGAGTTTTACACTGAAGCTTTCTTT. Its translation is CASSLLEFYTEAFF.

The chain couples TRBV27 to TRBJ1-1; D not resolved. Germline V gene data show CDR1 as MNHEY and CDR2 as SMNVEV (reference sequence). With 2 bases removed from V and 1 base from J, the gap between germline ends came to 5 bases. The CDR3 is 13 amino acids. CDR3 region: CASSLKRNTEAFF. The CDR3 DNA reads TGTGCCAGCAGTTTAAAGCGGAACACTGAAGCTTTCTTT.

The genes are TRBV7-6 and TRBJ2-7; D remains unclear. The CDR3 is 11 amino acids. V shed 4 bases and J shed 2 bases, with 3 bases lying between them. The germline gives CDR1 SGHVS, CDR2 FNYEAQ. The CDR3, as DNA: TGTGCCAGCAGCTCCACCTACGAGCAGTACTTC. It specifies CASSSTYEQYF.

The chain uses TRBV5-1 and TRBJ2-2; D is undetermined. The V gene lost 3 bases and the J gene lost 3 bases, with 9 bases spanning the gap. This CDR3 comprises 14 residues. Germline V gene sequence: CDR1 SGHRS, CDR2 YFSETQ. The CDR3 protein is CASSWIMDTGELFF. CDR3 nucleotide sequence: TGCGCCAGCAGCTGGATAATGGACACCGGGGAGCTGTTTTTT.

The DNA of the CDR3 is TGTGCCAGCAGTTACCTTCACAGGAACTATGGCTACACCTTC. Its protein is CASSYLHRNYGYTF. The chain couples TRBV6-9 to TRBJ1-2; possible D gene TRBD1, 5 bases. The CDR3 runs 14 residues. The V gene lost 3 bases and the J gene lost 2 bases, with 10 bases spanning the gap. Germline assignment: CDR1 MNHGY and CDR2 SVAAGI.

The chain couples TRBV4-2 to TRBJ2-3; maybe TRBD2 (6 bases). The V gene's germline CDR1 is LGHNA and CDR2 YNFKEQ. V lost 4 bases and J lost 4, with 21 bases in between. The CDR3 has 17 residues. This CDR3 is CASSPLRGGTLADTQYF. Written as DNA, the CDR3 is TGTGCCAGCAGCCCTCTAAGAGGAGGGACTTTGGCAGATACGCAGTATTTT.

V is TRBV5-6 and J is TRBJ1-4; no firm D call. CDR3 length equals 14 residues. Trimming shortened V by 2 bases and J by 5 bases, and 10 bases separated the two germline ends. Germline values: CDR1 SGHDT, CDR2 YYEEEE. The CDR3 nucleotides are TGTGCCAGCAGCTTTCGGGCGGGGAATGAAAAACTGTTTTTT. Protein product: CASSFRAGNEKLFF. Variable domain in full (rest from reference TRBV5-6 and TRBJ1-4): DAGVTQSPTHLIKTRGQQVTLRCSPKSGHDTVSWYQQALGQGPQFIFQYYEEEERQRGNFPDRFSGHQFPNYSSELNVNALLLGDSALYLCASSFRAGNEKLFFGSGTQLSVL.

This rearrangement joins TRBV30 to TRBJ2-7, with D perhaps TRBD1 (6 bases). The V gene lost 2 bases and the J gene lost 5 bases, with 13 bases spanning the gap. CDR1 is GTSNPN, CDR2 SVGIG, per germline (reference sequence). This CDR3 spans 13 amino acids. CDR3 bases: TGTGCCTGGAGTCAGGACAGATCTGACGAGCAGTACTTC. Translated: CAWSQDRSDEQYF.

This chain joins TRBV6-1 and TRBJ2-7; the D gene is possibly TRBD1 (6 bases). The germline CDR1 and CDR2 sequences are MNHNS and SASEGT. Trimming left V 4 bases short and J 7 bases short, with 11 bases between. This CDR3 is built from 12 residues. The CDR3 DNA reads TGTGCCAGCAGTGGTAACAGGGTGGAGCAGTACTTC. Translating gives CASSGNRVEQYF.

This chain links TRBV28 with TRBJ1-5; D is perhaps TRBD1 (5 bases). Germline V lookup: CDR1 MDHEN, CDR2 SYDVKM. This CDR3 is 12 amino acids long. V was trimmed by 7 bases and J by 3 bases, leaving 7 bases between them. CDR3 residues: CASTRANQPQHF. The CDR3 DNA follows: TGTGCCAGCACCAGGGCCAATCAGCCCCAGCATTTT.

The chain is built from TRBV6-4 and TRBJ2-2; 8 bases map to TRBD1. Trimming cost V 5 bases and J 5 bases; bases outside gene matches: 4. The CDR3 covers 14 residues. From germline, CDR1 is MRHNA and CDR2 SNTAGT. CDR3 in amino acids: CASSTDRATGELFF. CDR3 sequence (DNA): TGTGCCAGCAGTACGGACAGGGCGACCGGGGAGCTGTTTTTT.

V usage is TRBV29-1 and J usage is TRBJ2-6, with D possibly matching TRBD1 (6 bases). CDR1 is SQVTM and CDR2 is ANQGSEA in the germline V gene. The CDR3 length is 16 residues. Trimming pared 8 bases from V and 1 base from J, leaving 18 bases between. The CDR3 DNA is TGCAGCACCCAGGGGACACAGGGTTCTGGGGCCAACGTCCTGACTTTC. Its translation is CSTQGTQGSGANVLTF.

The genes are TRBV11-3 and TRBJ2-3; weak D call: TRBD1 (6 bases). The CDR3 loop spans 13 amino acids. Looked up from germline, CDR1 is SGHNT and CDR2 is YENEEA. V gave up 5 bases and J gave up 6 bases, with 12 bases separating them. Here the CDR3 reads CASSQQGSDTQYF. The DNA of the CDR3 is TGTGCCAGCAGCCAACAGGGTTCGGATACGCAGTATTTT.

The genes are TRBV6-6 and TRBJ1-2, with TRBD1 as a possible D gene (5 bases). Trimming stripped 2 bases from V and 4 bases from J, with 14 bases between. This CDR3 comprises 15 residues. Germline V lookup: CDR1 MNHNY, CDR2 SVGAGI (reference sequence). The chain's CDR3 is CASSYGRGLGYGYTF. The CDR3 DNA sequence: TGTGCCAGCAGTTACGGCCGGGGACTCGGCTATGGCTACACCTTC.

The chain joins TRBV10-3 to TRBJ2-3; unclear D gene. This CDR3 has 13 amino acids. Germline loops: CDR1 ENHRY, CDR2 SYGVKD. Deletions cut 11 bases from V and 1 base from J, with 13 bases between. The CDR3 coding sequence is TGTGCCGACCAGCTTGAAGGCACAGATACGCAGTATTTT. Translating gives CADQLEGTDTQYF.

The gene calls are TRBV28 and TRBJ2-2; no firm D call. V lost 1 base and J lost 4, with 7 bases in between. CDR3 length: 14 amino acids. Germline V lookup: CDR1 MDHEN, CDR2 SYDVKM. CDR3 protein: CASSLYPATGELFF. Written as DNA, the CDR3 is TGTGCCAGCAGTTTATATCCGGCCACCGGGGAGCTGTTTTTT.

The chain recombines TRBV14 with TRBJ2-7; perhaps TRBD1 as D (6 bases). V gave up 4 bases and J gave up 5 bases, with 21 bases separating them. The CDR3 spans 16 residues. CDR1 and CDR2 from the germline V gene are SGHDN and FVKESK. The CDR3 sequence is CASSPRGSPGGDEQYF. The CDR3, as DNA: TGTGCCAGCAGCCCCAGGGGTAGCCCGGGTGGGGACGAGCAGTACTTC.

This rearrangement joins TRBV7-9 to TRBJ1-1, with a possible D match to TRBD1 (6 bases). This CDR3 is built from 14 residues. V lost 5 bases to trimming and J lost 7 bases, with 17 bases between them. Looked up from germline, CDR1 is SEHNR and CDR2 is FQNEAQ (reference sequence). The CDR3 is CASSRQDSLVEAFF. The CDR3 nucleotides read TGTGCCAGCAGCCGCCAGGACAGTCTCGTTGAAGCTTTCTTT. Looking up the rest from reference TRBV7-9 and TRBJ1-1 gives the full variable domain: DTGVSQNPRHKITKRGQNVTFRCDPISEHNRLYWYRQTLGQGPEFLTYFQNEAQLEKSRLLSDRFSAERPKGSFSTLEIQRTEQGDSAMYLCASSRQDSLVEAFFGQGTRLTVV.

The rearrangement joins TRBV5-1 to TRBJ2-7; 7 bases fit TRBD1. The CDR3 sequence is 13 residues long. The germline CDR1 and CDR2 sequences are SGHRS and YFSETQ. The V gene end was trimmed by 5 bases and the J gene end by 2 bases; junction bases not matched to a gene: 4. CDR3 sequence: CASSRDRAYEQYF. As DNA, the CDR3 is TGCGCCAGCAGTAGGGACAGAGCCTACGAGCAGTACTTC.

The CDR3, as DNA: TGTGCCAGCAGTTTATTGACACCCCAGGGCGCTGAAGCTTTCTTT. It translates to CASSLLTPQGAEAFF. V gene TRBV28 combines with J gene TRBJ1-1; tentative D call: TRBD1 (5 bases). CDR3 length equals 15 residues. The germline V and J ends were trimmed by 1 base and 6 bases, with 15 bases remaining between them. Germline CDR1 MDHEN, CDR2 SYDVKM.